Here is one T cell receptor beta chain with its context. TCRdb re-analysed the 5' RACE reads in MiXCR, keeping a single row per CDR3 protein. Seen here are 400,000 or so distinct CDR3 sequences, 15% to 25% observed once, and the top ten hold about 8.8%. V lost 1 base to trimming and J lost 8 bases, with 11 bases between them. Germline V CDR1 and CDR2: LNHDA, SQIVND (reference sequence). The CDR3 consists of 14 residues. The data were taken from a study of T-cell memory formation after mild COVID-19. This chain links TRBV19 with TRBJ1-4; possible D gene TRBD1, 6 bases. The sample taken for sequencing was PBMCs or a T cell subset sorted from them (not recorded which). The receptor was derived from an adult woman who had mild COVID-19 (a few samples of this study predate the infection). Cell type and time point are not known. The CDR3 region is CASSIAGHEEKLFF. CDR3 coding DNA: TGTGCCAGTAGTATAGCGGGACACGAAGAAAAACTGTTTTTT.